The entry below describes one T cell receptor beta chain. One end of the junction fails to match germline, which may point to a read error. PCR primers comprised 60 Vbeta and 13 Jbeta primers. Profiling relied on immunoSEQ multiplex PCR, and the TCRdb table lists in-frame clones only, not all of them. Its table lists about 46,000 clones. This specimen belongs to a study of cytomegalovirus exposure and HLA in healthy donors. About the study: Prior work identified under 130 million unique TCR beta sequences in 150 million to 200 million T cells.

Germline V CDR1 and CDR2: GTSNPN, SVGIG (reference sequence). There are 13 residues in the CDR3. The chain uses TRBV30 and TRBJ1-3, with D perhaps matching TRBD1 (6 bases). Sequenced sample: PBMCs. The sequence was obtained from a woman in her 40s in good health and CMV-seronegative. CDR3 region: CTWRLGGGNTIYF. CDR3 coding DNA: TGTACCTGGAGACTAGGGGGTGGAAACACCATATATTTT.